This T cell receptor (beta chain) came from a study of blood T cell repertoires in COVID-19. At the level of the study: The United States, Italy and Spain supplied acute and convalescent COVID-19 samples. The cDNA or gDNA used as material had been derived from T cells, B-cell-depleted T cells, or PBMCs.

This clone was recorded once. Repertoires were generated with immunoSEQ multiplex PCR, while TCRdb's copy carries only in-frame clones and drops some. The sample consists of roughly 150,000 clones, more than 65% of them appearing once. The CDR3 is made up of 15 amino acids. V lost 6 bases, J lost 6 bases, and 11 bases stayed unmatched. CDR1 and CDR2 from the germline V gene are SNHLY and FYNNEI. The clonotype originates from a woman between 50 and 59 years old with acute or convalescent COVID-19. Sequencing was performed on peripheral blood. The V call is TRBV2, the J call TRBJ2-5; TRBD2 aligns across 9 bases. Written as DNA, the CDR3 is TGTGCCAGCAGGGACGATAGAGCGGGAGGAAAGACCCAGTACTTC. This encodes CASRDDRAGGKTQYF.